This T cell receptor (beta chain) is from a study of blood T cell repertoires in COVID-19. Study details: Sources were T cells, B-cell-depleted T cells, or PBMCs; the material itself was cDNA or gDNA.

Sequencing was performed with immunoSEQ multiplex PCR; in TCRdb, only in-frame clones are kept and a portion is missing. The sample consists of 120,000 or so clones, 88% of them appearing once. This CDR3 has 14 amino acids. Trimming took 5 bases from V and 4 from J; bases not matched to a gene: 6. Looked up from germline, CDR1 is MNHEY and CDR2 is SMNVEV (reference sequence). This receptor was identified in a human donor in a cohort sampled during active COVID-19. The chain recombines TRBV27 with TRBJ2-7, with TRBD2 identical over 9 bases. Sequencing was carried out using peripheral blood. The CDR3 DNA sequence: TGTGCCAGCAGTATAGCGGGAGTGGGGTACGAGCAGTACTTC. It yields the protein CASSIAGVGYEQYF.